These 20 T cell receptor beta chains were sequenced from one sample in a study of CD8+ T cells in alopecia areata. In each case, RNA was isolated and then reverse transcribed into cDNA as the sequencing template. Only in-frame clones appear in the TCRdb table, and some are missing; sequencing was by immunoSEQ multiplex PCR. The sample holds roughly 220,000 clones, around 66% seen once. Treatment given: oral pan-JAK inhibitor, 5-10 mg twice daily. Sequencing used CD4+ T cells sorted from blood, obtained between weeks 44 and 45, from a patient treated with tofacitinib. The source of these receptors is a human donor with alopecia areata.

The CDR3 spells CASSMSGQGLSGYTF. CDR3 sequence (DNA): TGTGCCAGTAGTATGTCCGGACAGGGCTTAAGTGGCTACACCTTC. The chain recombines TRBV19 with TRBJ1-2; 8 bases agree with TRBD1. J was trimmed by 7 bases and V by 3 bases; bases with no gene match: 10. The CDR3 contains 15 residues. Per the germline V gene, CDR1 is LNHDA and CDR2 is SQIVND (reference sequence). Drawing the rest from reference TRBV19 and TRBJ1-2, the complete variable domain is DGGITQSPKYLFRKEGQNVTLSCEQNLNHDAMYWYRQDPGQGLRLIYYSQIVNDFQKGDIAEGYSVSREKKESFPLTVTSAQKNPTAFYLCASSMSGQGLSGYTFGSGTRLTVV.

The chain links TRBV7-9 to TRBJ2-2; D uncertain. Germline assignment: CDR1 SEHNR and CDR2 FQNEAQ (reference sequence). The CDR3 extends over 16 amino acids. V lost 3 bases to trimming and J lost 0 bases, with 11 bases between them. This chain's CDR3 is CASSFAPGANTGELFF. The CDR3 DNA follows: TGTGCCAGCAGCTTTGCCCCTGGGGCGAACACCGGGGAGCTGTTTTTT.

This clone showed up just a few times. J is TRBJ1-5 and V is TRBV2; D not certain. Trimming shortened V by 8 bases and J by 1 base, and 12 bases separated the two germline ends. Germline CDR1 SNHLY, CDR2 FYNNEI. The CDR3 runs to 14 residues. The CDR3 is CASGSTGSNQPQHF. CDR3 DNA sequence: TGTGCCAGCGGATCGACCGGGAGCAATCAGCCCCAGCATTTT.

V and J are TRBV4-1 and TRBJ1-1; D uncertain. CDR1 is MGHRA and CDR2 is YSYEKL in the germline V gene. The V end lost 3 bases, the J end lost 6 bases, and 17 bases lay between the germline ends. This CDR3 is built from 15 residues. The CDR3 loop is CASSHSRRNRPEAFF. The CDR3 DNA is TGCGCCAGCAGCCACTCCCGGAGGAATCGCCCTGAAGCTTTCTTT.

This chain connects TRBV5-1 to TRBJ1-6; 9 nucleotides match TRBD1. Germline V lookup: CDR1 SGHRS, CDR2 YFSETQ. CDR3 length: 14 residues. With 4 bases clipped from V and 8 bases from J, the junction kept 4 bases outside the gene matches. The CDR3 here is CASSTGQGDSPLHF. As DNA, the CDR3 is TGCGCCAGCAGCACGGGACAGGGAGATTCACCCCTCCACTTT. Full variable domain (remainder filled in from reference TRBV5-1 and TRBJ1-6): KAGVTQTPRYLIKTRGQQVTLSCSPISGHRSVSWYQQTPGQGLQFLFEYFSETQRNKGNFPGRFSGRQFSNSRSEMNVSTLELGDSALYLCASSTGQGDSPLHFGNGTRLTVT.

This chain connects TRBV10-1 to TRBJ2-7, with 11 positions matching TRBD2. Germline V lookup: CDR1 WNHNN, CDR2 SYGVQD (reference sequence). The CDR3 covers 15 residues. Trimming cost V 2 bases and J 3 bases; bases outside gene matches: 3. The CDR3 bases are TGCGCCAGCAGTGAGGAGACTAGCGGGGACTACGAGCAGTACTTC. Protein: CASSEETSGDYEQYF.

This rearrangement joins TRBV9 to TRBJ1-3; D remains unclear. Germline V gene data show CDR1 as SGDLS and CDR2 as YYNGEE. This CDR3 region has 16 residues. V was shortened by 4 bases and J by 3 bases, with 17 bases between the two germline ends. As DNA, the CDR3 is TGTGCCAGCAGCCCCGCCCCCCCCGGCAGTGGAAACACCATATATTTT. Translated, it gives CASSPAPPGSGNTIYF.

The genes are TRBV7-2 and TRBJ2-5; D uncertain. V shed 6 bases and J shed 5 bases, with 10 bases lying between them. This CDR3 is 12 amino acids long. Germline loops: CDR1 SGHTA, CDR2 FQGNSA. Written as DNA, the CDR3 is TGTGCCAGCAGGGGTAGGTGGGAGACCCAGTACTTC. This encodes CASRGRWETQYF.

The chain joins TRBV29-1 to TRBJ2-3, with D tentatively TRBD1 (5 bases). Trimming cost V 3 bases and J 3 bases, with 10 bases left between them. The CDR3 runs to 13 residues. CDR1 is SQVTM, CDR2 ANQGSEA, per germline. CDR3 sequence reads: CSVDRESTDTQYF. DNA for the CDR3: TGCAGCGTTGACAGGGAATCGACAGATACGCAGTATTTT.

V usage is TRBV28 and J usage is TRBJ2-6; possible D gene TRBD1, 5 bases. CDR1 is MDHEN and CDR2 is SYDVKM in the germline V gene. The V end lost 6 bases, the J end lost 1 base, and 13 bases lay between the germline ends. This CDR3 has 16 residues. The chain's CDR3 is CASSPPGSSGANVLTF. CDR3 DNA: TGTGCCAGCAGCCCCCCAGGGTCTTCTGGGGCCAACGTCCTGACTTTC.

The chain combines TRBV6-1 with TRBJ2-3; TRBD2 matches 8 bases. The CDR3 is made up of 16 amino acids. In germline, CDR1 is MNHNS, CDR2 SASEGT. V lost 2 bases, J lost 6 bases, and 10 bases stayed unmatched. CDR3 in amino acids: CASSETSGGYRDTQYF. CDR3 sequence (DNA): TGTGCCAGCAGTGAAACCAGCGGGGGATACCGGGATACGCAGTATTTT.

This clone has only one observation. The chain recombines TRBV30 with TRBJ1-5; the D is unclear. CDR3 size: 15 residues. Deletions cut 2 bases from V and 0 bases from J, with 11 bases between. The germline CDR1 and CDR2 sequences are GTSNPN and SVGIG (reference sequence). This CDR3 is CAWSLSPSSNQPQHF. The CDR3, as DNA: TGTGCCTGGAGTCTAAGCCCTTCTAGCAATCAGCCCCAGCATTTT.

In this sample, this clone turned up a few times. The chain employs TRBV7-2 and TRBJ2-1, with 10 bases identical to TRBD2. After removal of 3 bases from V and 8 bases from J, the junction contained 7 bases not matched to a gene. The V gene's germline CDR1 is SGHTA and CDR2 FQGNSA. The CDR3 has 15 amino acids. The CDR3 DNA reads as TGTGCCAGCAGCTTTGTAGCGGGGGGCGCCGATGAGCAGTTCTTC. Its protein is CASSFVAGGADEQFF.

In DNA form, the CDR3 reads TGTGCCAGCAGTTTCACTTCGACAGTCAACACTGAAGCTTTCTTT. Protein sequence: CASSFTSTVNTEAFF. The genes are TRBV27 and TRBJ1-1, with TRBD1 as a possible D gene (5 bases). The CDR3 is 15 amino acids. Trimming removed 3 bases at V and 2 bases at J, with 13 bases between. CDR1 and CDR2 (germline): MNHEY, SMNVEV (reference sequence).

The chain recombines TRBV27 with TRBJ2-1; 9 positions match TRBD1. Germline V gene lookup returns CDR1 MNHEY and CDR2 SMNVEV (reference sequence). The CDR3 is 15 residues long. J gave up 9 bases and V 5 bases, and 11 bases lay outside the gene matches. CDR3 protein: CASSRGTGLSIEQFF. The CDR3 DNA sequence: TGTGCCAGCAGTAGGGGGACAGGGTTGAGTATTGAGCAGTTCTTC.

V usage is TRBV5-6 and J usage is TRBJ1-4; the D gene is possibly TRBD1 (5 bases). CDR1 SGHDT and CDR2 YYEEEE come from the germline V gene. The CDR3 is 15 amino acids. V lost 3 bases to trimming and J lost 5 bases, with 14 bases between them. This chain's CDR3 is CASSWGFRQNEKLFF. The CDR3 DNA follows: TGTGCCAGCAGCTGGGGGTTCCGGCAAAATGAAAAACTGTTTTTT.

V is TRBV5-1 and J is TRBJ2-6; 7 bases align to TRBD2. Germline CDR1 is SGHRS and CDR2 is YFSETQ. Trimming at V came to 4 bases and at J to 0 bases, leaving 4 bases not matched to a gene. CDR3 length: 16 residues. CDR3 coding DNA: TGCGCCAGCAGCAGCGGGACGTCCTCTGGGGCCAACGTCCTGACTTTC. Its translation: CASSSGTSSGANVLTF. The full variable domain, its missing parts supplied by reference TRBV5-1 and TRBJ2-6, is KAGVTQTPRYLIKTRGQQVTLSCSPISGHRSVSWYQQTPGQGLQFLFEYFSETQRNKGNFPGRFSGRQFSNSRSEMNVSTLELGDSALYLCASSSGTSSGANVLTFGAGSRLTVL.

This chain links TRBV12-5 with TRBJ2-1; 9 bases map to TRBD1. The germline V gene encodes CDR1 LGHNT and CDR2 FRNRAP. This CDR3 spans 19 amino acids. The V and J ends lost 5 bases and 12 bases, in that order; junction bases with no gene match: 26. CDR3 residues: CASGPNRDRVIFSLGGQFF. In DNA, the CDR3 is TGTGCTAGTGGTCCTAACCGGGACAGGGTAATTTTTTCCCTCGGGGGGCAGTTCTTC.

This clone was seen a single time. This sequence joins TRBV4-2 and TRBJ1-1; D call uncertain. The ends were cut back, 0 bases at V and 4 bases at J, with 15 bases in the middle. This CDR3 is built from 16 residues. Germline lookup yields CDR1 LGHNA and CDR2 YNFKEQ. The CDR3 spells CASSQETRSLFTEAFF. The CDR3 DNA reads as TGTGCCAGCAGCCAAGAAACACGGTCCCTTTTCACTGAAGCTTTCTTT.

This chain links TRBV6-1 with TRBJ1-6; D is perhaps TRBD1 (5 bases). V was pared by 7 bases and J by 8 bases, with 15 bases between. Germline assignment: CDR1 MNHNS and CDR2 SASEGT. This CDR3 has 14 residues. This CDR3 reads CASIVRVGDSPLHF. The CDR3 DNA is TGTGCCAGCATCGTCAGGGTGGGGGATTCACCCCTCCACTTT.